This T cell receptor (beta chain) comes out of a study of blood T cells in healthy people across ages. A note on this clonotype: What it binds is unknown.

Trimming at V came to 3 bases and at J to 8 bases, leaving 9 bases not matched to a gene. This CDR3 has 16 residues. Germline V lookup: CDR1 MGHRA, CDR2 YSYEKL. Extraction of total RNA produced a minimum of 5 micrograms from each sample. Regarding the study as a whole: TCR beta diversity, measured per million T cells, fell in a roughly linear way with age.

Through a sample-barcoded 5' primer and a J-beta primer mix, a second PCR was run for roughly 6 to 12 cycles. MiXCR, applied by TCRdb to the 5' RACE reads, yields one record per CDR3 protein. The sample shows about 1.4 million distinct CDR3 sequences, approximately 60% of them seen only once. The specimen was blood. This receptor was taken from a man aged 18-30 years in good health. The V and J genes are TRBV4-1 and TRBJ2-3; 12 nucleotides match TRBD2. As DNA, the CDR3 is TGCGCCAGCAGCCACGGACTAGCGGGAAAAAGCGGTACGCAGTATTTT. Amino acids: CASSHGLAGKSGTQYF.